This is a list of T cell receptor beta chains from one sample in a study of cytomegalovirus exposure and HLA in healthy donors. The protocol was immunoSEQ multiplex PCR, while the TCRdb copy is restricted to in-frame clones and leaves out a portion. The top ten hold around 0.21% of the sample, which has some 200,000 clones, roughly 87% seen once. Input material: PBMCs. The receptors come from a girl in the first two years of life in good health and CMV-seronegative. CDR3s include the opening cysteine and the closing phenylalanine or tryptophan. The order of the fields is J gene, D gene, V gene, clone size, CDR3 DNA, CDR3 protein. D genes are given only for firm matches. A row's size may be missing; if present it is once, few, many or a size class.

j_gene: TRBJ1-2
d_gene: TRBD1
v_gene: TRBV18
abundance: .
CDR3nt: TGTGCCAGCTCCGGACAGGATTACCTTCCGAACTATGGCTACACCTTC
CDR3aa: CASSGQDYLPNYGYTF

j_gene: TRBJ1-5
d_gene: .
v_gene: TRBV9
abundance: once
CDR3nt: TGTGCCAGCAGCGTAAATGGGCAAAGCAATCAGCCCCAGCATTTT
CDR3aa: CASSVNGQSNQPQHF

j_gene: TRBJ1-2
d_gene: TRBD1
v_gene: TRBV9
abundance: .
CDR3nt: TGTGCCAGCAGCGTAACACAGGGGCCTTCCTATGGCTACACCTTC
CDR3aa: CASSVTQGPSYGYTF

j_gene: TRBJ2-7
d_gene: .
v_gene: TRBV29-1
abundance: few
CDR3nt: TGCAGCGTTGTATTTTACCGGGACGAGCAGTACTTC
CDR3aa: CSVVFYRDEQYF

j_gene: TRBJ2-7
d_gene: TRBD2
v_gene: TRBV30
abundance: .
CDR3nt: TGTGCCTGGAGTATGTTAGCGGGGGGCATAGGATACGAGCAGTACTTC
CDR3aa: CAWSMLAGGIGYEQYF

j_gene: TRBJ2-3
d_gene: .
v_gene: TRBV7-9
abundance: .
CDR3nt: TGTGCCAGCAGCGACCCGTGGACCCCCAAACCGGGGACAGATACGCAGTATTTT
CDR3aa: CASSDPWTPKPGTDTQYF

j_gene: TRBJ2-7
d_gene: .
v_gene: TRBV5-1
abundance: .
CDR3nt: TGCGCCAGCAGCTTGTCGCGGGAGCAGTACTTC
CDR3aa: CASSLSREQYF

j_gene: TRBJ2-3
d_gene: TRBD2
v_gene: TRBV19
abundance: .
CDR3nt: TGTGCCAGTAGTATTTATAGCGGGGGAACAAATACGCAGTATTTT
CDR3aa: CASSIYSGGTNTQYF

j_gene: TRBJ1-5
d_gene: .
v_gene: TRBV7-2
abundance: .
CDR3nt: TGTGCCAGCAGCTTAAGGCAGGGTTTGGATCAGCCCCAGCATTTT
CDR3aa: CASSLRQGLDQPQHF

j_gene: TRBJ2-5
d_gene: .
v_gene: TRBV11-2
abundance: .
CDR3nt: TGTGCCAGCAGCCCACTCCCCGGAGAGACCCAGTACTTC
CDR3aa: CASSPLPGETQYF

j_gene: TRBJ1-2
d_gene: .
v_gene: TRBV29-1
abundance: .
CDR3nt: TGCAGCGTAGCCCACAGGGAGGGCTATGGCTACACCTTC
CDR3aa: CSVAHREGYGYTF

j_gene: TRBJ2-7
d_gene: .
v_gene: TRBV19
abundance: .
CDR3nt: TGTGCCAGTAAACCCAAGTCGTTTTCTAGTGAGCAGTACTTC
CDR3aa: CASKPKSFSSEQYF

j_gene: TRBJ2-3
d_gene: TRBD2
v_gene: TRBV14
abundance: .
CDR3nt: TGTGCCAGCAGCCAAGATTTTGGCGGGGGGACAGATACGCAGTATTTT
CDR3aa: CASSQDFGGGTDTQYF

j_gene: TRBJ2-3
d_gene: .
v_gene: TRBV19
abundance: .
CDR3nt: TGTGCCAGTAGCCATCCCGGGGGTAACACAGATACGCAGTATTTT
CDR3aa: CASSHPGGNTDTQYF

j_gene: TRBJ1-5
d_gene: .
v_gene: TRBV6-1
abundance: .
CDR3nt: TGTGCCAGCAGTGAATGGCTACAGGGAAGCAATCAGCCCCAGCATTTT
CDR3aa: CASSEWLQGSNQPQHF

j_gene: TRBJ1-1
d_gene: .
v_gene: TRBV30
abundance: .
CDR3nt: TGTGCCTGGAGTTCTGTCCGTTTGAGAGAAGCTTTCTTT
CDR3aa: CAWSSVRLREAFF

j_gene: TRBJ2-2
d_gene: .
v_gene: TRBV11-2
abundance: .
CDR3nt: TGTGCCAGCAGACGTACAGACAGCGAACGGAACACCGGGGAGCTGTTTTTT
CDR3aa: CASRRTDSERNTGELFF

j_gene: TRBJ1-1
d_gene: .
v_gene: TRBV11-2
abundance: .
CDR3nt: TGTGCCAGCAGCGGAACAACAGGTTTCACTGAAGCTTTCTTT
CDR3aa: CASSGTTGFTEAFF

j_gene: TRBJ2-7
d_gene: TRBD2
v_gene: TRBV5-1
abundance: .
CDR3nt: TGCGCCAGCAGCTTGGGGGGGGGAGACCTCTACGAGCAGTACTTC
CDR3aa: CASSLGGGDLYEQYF

j_gene: TRBJ2-3
d_gene: .
v_gene: TRBV9
abundance: few
CDR3nt: TGTGCCAGCAGCGTATACGGGACTCGATTCACAGATACGCAGTATTTT
CDR3aa: CASSVYGTRFTDTQYF

j_gene: TRBJ1-2
d_gene: .
v_gene: TRBV4-3
abundance: .
CDR3nt: TGCGCCAGTAGCCAAGATCCTGGACAGAGCTATGGCTACACCTTC
CDR3aa: CASSQDPGQSYGYTF

j_gene: TRBJ1-1
d_gene: TRBD1
v_gene: TRBV19
abundance: .
CDR3nt: TGTGCCAGTAGTATAGACGCAGGGGGCACTGAAGCTTTCTTT
CDR3aa: CASSIDAGGTEAFF

j_gene: TRBJ1-2
d_gene: TRBD1
v_gene: TRBV7-9
abundance: .
CDR3nt: TGTGCCAGCAGCTTCGCCGGGACAGCCTATGGCTACACCTTC
CDR3aa: CASSFAGTAYGYTF

j_gene: TRBJ1-1
d_gene: .
v_gene: TRBV6-1
abundance: .
CDR3nt: TGTGCCAGCTCGGAGCGGGATACTGAAGCTTTCTTT
CDR3aa: CASSERDTEAFF

j_gene: TRBJ2-7
d_gene: .
v_gene: TRBV5-1
abundance: once
CDR3nt: TGCGCCAGCAGCTTCAGCTCCTACGAGCAGTACTTC
CDR3aa: CASSFSSYEQYF

j_gene: TRBJ2-7
d_gene: .
v_gene: TRBV6-5
abundance: .
CDR3nt: TGTGCCAGCAGTTACTCGATGCAGGGAAGGGGCTACGAGCAGTACTTC
CDR3aa: CASSYSMQGRGYEQYF

j_gene: TRBJ2-7
d_gene: TRBD1
v_gene: TRBV27
abundance: .
CDR3nt: TGTGCCAGCCAGACTAGACAGGGGGCGGGAGAGCAGTACTTC
CDR3aa: CASQTRQGAGEQYF

j_gene: TRBJ1-1
d_gene: .
v_gene: TRBV14
abundance: .
CDR3nt: TGTGCCAGCAGCCAAGACTGGGCAGGGTACGAAGCTTTCTTT
CDR3aa: CASSQDWAGYEAFF

j_gene: TRBJ2-4
d_gene: TRBD2
v_gene: TRBV5-6
abundance: .
CDR3nt: TGTGCCAGCAGCTACCCCGGCGGGAGGGACATTCAGTACTTC
CDR3aa: CASSYPGGRDIQYF

j_gene: TRBJ1-3
d_gene: .
v_gene: TRBV9
abundance: .
CDR3nt: TGTGCCAGCAGCGCTAGAGACACCATATATTTT
CDR3aa: CASSARDTIYF

j_gene: TRBJ1-2
d_gene: .
v_gene: TRBV6-1
abundance: .
CDR3nt: TGTGCCAGCAGTGAAGCAGGGAGGGGCTACACCTTC
CDR3aa: CASSEAGRGYTF

j_gene: TRBJ1-4
d_gene: TRBD1
v_gene: TRBV10-2
abundance: .
CDR3nt: TGCGCCAGCTCCCCGGTAGGACAGGGTAATGAAAAACTGTTTTTT
CDR3aa: CASSPVGQGNEKLFF

j_gene: TRBJ2-2
d_gene: TRBD2
v_gene: TRBV4-2
abundance: once
CDR3nt: TGTGCCAGCAGCTCGAAGCGGGGAGGGGAGCTGTTTTTT
CDR3aa: CASSSKRGGELFF

j_gene: TRBJ2-7
d_gene: TRBD2
v_gene: TRBV6-1
abundance: .
CDR3nt: TGTGCCAGCAGTGAAGACCGAGCGGGGGGTACCTACGAGCAGTACTTC
CDR3aa: CASSEDRAGGTYEQYF

j_gene: TRBJ1-1
d_gene: .
v_gene: TRBV7-9
abundance: .
CDR3nt: TGTGCCAGCAGGGCTTTAAATCCTGAAGCTTTCTTT
CDR3aa: CASRALNPEAFF

j_gene: TRBJ2-7
d_gene: .
v_gene: TRBV7-6
abundance: once
CDR3nt: TGTGCCAGCAGCCCCGGACACGGCACCTACGAGCAGTACTTC
CDR3aa: CASSPGHGTYEQYF

j_gene: TRBJ1-1
d_gene: TRBD1
v_gene: TRBV29-1
abundance: few
CDR3nt: TGCAGCGTCCCGAACAGGGGAGGCACTGAAGCTTTCTTT
CDR3aa: CSVPNRGGTEAFF

j_gene: TRBJ2-1
d_gene: TRBD1
v_gene: TRBV5-1
abundance: .
CDR3nt: TGCGCCAGCAGCGGAGGGACAGGACTATACAATGAGCAGTTCTTC
CDR3aa: CASSGGTGLYNEQFF

j_gene: TRBJ2-7
d_gene: .
v_gene: TRBV4-1
abundance: .
CDR3nt: TGCGCCAGCAGCCAACCAACTAGAGGAACCTACGAGCAGTACTTC
CDR3aa: CASSQPTRGTYEQYF

j_gene: TRBJ2-1
d_gene: .
v_gene: TRBV15
abundance: .
CDR3nt: TGTGCCACCAGCAGCGTTCATGAGCAGTTCTTC
CDR3aa: CATSSVHEQFF

j_gene: TRBJ1-2
d_gene: TRBD1
v_gene: TRBV6-5
abundance: .
CDR3nt: TGTGCCAGCAGTTTGGGACAGGGGGGTGGCTACACCTTC
CDR3aa: CASSLGQGGGYTF

j_gene: TRBJ1-1
d_gene: .
v_gene: TRBV2
abundance: .
CDR3nt: TGTGCCAGCAGGAACGGCGGCGGCACTGAAGCTTTCTTT
CDR3aa: CASRNGGGTEAFF

j_gene: TRBJ1-1
d_gene: .
v_gene: TRBV2
abundance: .
CDR3nt: TGTGCCAGCAGTGACGGGGGCACTGAAGCTTTCTTT
CDR3aa: CASSDGGTEAFF